Only one count was recorded for the clone carrying this T cell receptor (beta chain). This sample stems from a study of technical replicates of blood from a handful of donors. TCRdb keeps only in-frame clones here, not all; method: immunoSEQ multiplex PCR. Among over 75,000 clones listed, roughly 95% were seen once. Germline V lookup: CDR1 SGHRS, CDR2 YFSETQ. The CDR3 length is 15 residues. Deletions cut 1 base from V and 0 bases from J, with 10 bases between. This sequence originates from a human donor in good health. This sequence joins TRBV5-1 and TRBJ2-5; unclear D gene. Input material: T cells isolated from PBMCs. This CDR3 is CASSLTFQYQETQYF. The CDR3 DNA follows: TGCGCCAGCAGCTTGACCTTTCAGTACCAAGAGACCCAGTACTTC. The variable domain in full, completed from reference TRBV5-1 and TRBJ2-5, reads KAGVTQTPRYLIKTRGQQVTLSCSPISGHRSVSWYQQTPGQGLQFLFEYFSETQRNKGNFPGRFSGRQFSNSRSEMNVSTLELGDSALYLCASSLTFQYQETQYFGPGTRLLVL.